This T cell receptor (beta chain) was identified during a study of blood T cell repertoires in COVID-19 (dated by TCRdb to about 2020). Notes on the research overall: Samples from collaborators originated in the United States, Italy and Spain and spanned both the acute and convalescent phases of COVID-19. The prospective study material was composed of cDNA or gDNA derived from T cells, B-cell-depleted T cells, or PBMCs. The dataset comprised deeply sampled blood TCRbeta repertoires from subjects exposed to, actively infected with, or recovered from COVID-19. The repertoires were released in a freely available public database meant as a resource for research on the immune response to SARS-CoV-2. The samples were drawn from the first 160 participants of the ongoing ImmuneRACE study and from 1,200 or so subjects provided by 6 global collaborators. The sample metadata nearly always contained a de-identified subject ID, COVID-19 status, age in years and sex. Where HLA class I and class II types were available, the types were taken from metadata supplied by the sample provider, not from assay-based typing. Study-level results and caveats: Clinical and demographic metadata were provided uncurated, with the amount varying by source and participant.

The collaborating institutions used their own protocols to collect whole blood in K2EDTA tubes. For TCRbeta analysis, collaborators shipped samples in one of three forms: frozen whole blood, isolated PBMCs, or DNA extracted from either of those sample types. Notes on this clone: The antigen it binds to is not known. Base qualities are not provided; no much larger clone lies one nucleotide away.

TCRbeta CDR3 regions were amplified from genomic DNA using the immunoSEQ Assay, a bias-controlled multiplex PCR. On the authors' methods: Within the assay, amplification of reference gene primers was used to estimate how many nucleated cells each sample contained. Sequence reads were collapsed and filtered to measure the absolute abundance of every unique TCRbeta CDR3 rearrangement. For each sample, productive Simpson clonality was calculated by taking the square root of Simpson's diversity index across productive rearrangements. As stored in TCRdb, this immuneACCESS dataset retains in-frame rearrangements with V and J assigned. A fraction of the clones does not appear; measured against another copy, unresolved V genes explain less than half of the discrepancy, and the remainder lacks a known reason. The V and J calls and clone size come from that table; D and trimming were worked out from the DNA. A total of 200,000 or so clones appear in this sample, around 90% of them only once. Clones ranked in the top ten supply over 1.5% of the sample.

At the junction V is shortened by 4 bases and J by 3 bases, with 14 bases in between. The germline V gene yields SGDLS for CDR1 and YYNGEE for CDR2. Including cysteine and phenylalanine, the CDR3 has 14 amino acids. This entry keeps only the CDR3 DNA: 42 bases, framed from base 1. Sequenced material: peripheral blood. The rearranged segments are TRBV9 and TRBJ2-7; a tentative D match to TRBD1 spans 5 bases. This clonotype originated in a man aged 70 or older with acute or convalescent COVID-19. The sequenced DNA is TGTGCCAGCAGCCCCCAGGGAAGCCTCTACGAGCAGTACTTC. This yields the protein CASSPQGSLYEQYF.